Listed below are T cell receptor beta chains from one sample, sequenced in a study of T cells in Graves' hyperthyroidism and ophthalmopathy. TCRdb reprocessed the multiplex PCR reads via MiXCR and lists one record per CDR3 protein. The table lists some 600,000 distinct CDR3 sequences, 35% to 55% of them singletons, with about 7.9% in the top ten. The sequencing sample was made of peripheral blood or thyroid tissue (not recorded which). Receptors were obtained from a woman in her late teens or twenties with Graves' hyperthyroidism. The CDR3 runs from the conserved cysteine through the conserved F or W. The D gene is left open where the match is weak. Clone size is not always given. Where it is, it says once, few, many or a class for expanded clones.

d_call | j_call | v_call | cdr3_length | clone_size | cdr3_nt | cdr3_aa
TRBD1 | TRBJ1-2 | TRBV20-1 | 13 | many | TGCAGTGCTAGGCAGACAGGGCCCTATGGCTACACCTTC | CSARQTGPYGYTF
. | TRBJ2-7 | TRBV19 | 14 | . | TGTGCCAGTAGCAGTGGGGTGTTCGCCTACGAGCAGTACTTC | CASSSGVFAYEQYF
TRBD2 | TRBJ2-7 | TRBV11-3 | 15 | . | TGTGCCAGCAGCCCTCCTGGGACTATCTACTACGAGCAGTACTTC | CASSPPGTIYYEQYF
. | TRBJ1-4 | TRBV19 | 13 | . | TGTGCCAGCGGACAGTCCCTAAATGAAAAACTGTTTTTT | CASGQSLNEKLFF
TRBD1 | TRBJ1-5 | TRBV29-1 | 14 | many | TGCAGCGTGAGCCAGGGGGCATTTAATCAGCCCCAGCATTTT | CSVSQGAFNQPQHF
TRBD2 | TRBJ2-7 | TRBV7-9 | 15 | few | TGTGCCAGCAGCTTATTATCTAGCGGGACCTACGAGCAGTACTTC | CASSLLSSGTYEQYF
. | TRBJ2-5 | TRBV11-3 | 14 | few | TGTGCCAGCAGCTTAGATGAAATAGCTTGGACCCAGTACTTC | CASSLDEIAWTQYF
. | TRBJ2-7 | TRBV11-2 | 13 | . | TGTGCCAGCAGCCAAAGGGTCCGGTGGGAGCAGTACTTC | CASSQRVRWEQYF
TRBD2 | TRBJ2-1 | TRBV2 | 15 | . | TGTGCCAGCAGCATTCTAGCGGGAGACTCCAATGAGCAGTTCTTC | CASSILAGDSNEQFF
TRBD1 | TRBJ1-6 | TRBV7-8 | 13 | . | TGTGCCAGCAGCACCGGACAGGGCGAAATCCTCCACTTT | CASSTGQGEILHF
. | TRBJ2-7 | TRBV7-2 | 14 | . | TGTGCCAGCAGCTTAGGGAGGGGAGGCTACGAGCAGTACTTC | CASSLGRGGYEQYF
. | TRBJ1-2 | TRBV20-1 | 10 | many | TGCAGTGCTAGATACCGGGACATCACCTTC | CSARYRDITF
TRBD2 | TRBJ2-7 | TRBV7-2 | 17 | few | TGTGCCAGCAGCCAAGATGGGTGGGAGGGCCTCGGATACGAGCAGTACTTC | CASSQDGWEGLGYEQYF
. | TRBJ2-5 | TRBV11-2 | 15 | . | TGTGCCAGCAGCTTAGATCTCAGGAGTTGGGAGACCCAGTACTTC | CASSLDLRSWETQYF
. | TRBJ2-3 | TRBV11-2 | 11 | . | TGTGCCAGCAGTTCCACAGATACGCAGTATTTT | CASSSTDTQYF
. | TRBJ1-5 | TRBV10-3 | 14 | . | TGTGCCATCAGTGAGGGGGCCGGCAATCAGCCCCAGCATTTT | CAISEGAGNQPQHF
TRBD1 | TRBJ2-2 | TRBV7-9 | 21 | . | TGTGCCAGCAAATTATGGAGAATGGACAGGGGGCCGAGCGCGAACACCGGGGAGCTGTTTTTT | CASKLWRMDRGPSANTGELFF
. | TRBJ1-2 | TRBV15 | 12 | few | TGTGCTAGAACCGGGACGGACTATGGCTACACCTTC | CARTGTDYGYTF
. | TRBJ2-7 | TRBV20-1 | 13 | . | TGCAGTGCTAGAGTTGCGTCCTCCTACGAGCAGTACTTC | CSARVASSYEQYF
TRBD1 | TRBJ1-2 | TRBV25-1 | 21 | few | TGTGCCAGCAGTTACTCTGGGACAGGGAGGAGTGGGTTTACAACCCCGAATGGCTACACCTTC | CASSYSGTGRSGFTTPNGYTF
. | TRBJ1-2 | TRBV10-3 | 14 | . | TGTGCCATCAGTGAGTCGTTACAGACGGATGGCTACACCTTC | CAISESLQTDGYTF
. | TRBJ1-1 | TRBV7-3 | 15 | few | TGTGCCAGCAGCTTAGCACGGACAAAGGACACTGAAGCTTTCTTT | CASSLARTKDTEAFF
. | TRBJ1-1 | TRBV7-6 | 9 | . | TGTGCCAGCAGCCAAGAAGCTTTCTTT | CASSQEAFF
. | TRBJ1-3 | TRBV7-9 | 11 | few | TGTGCCAGCAGCTTAGCAAGCACCATATATTTT | CASSLASTIYF
TRBD1 | TRBJ2-7 | TRBV5-1 | 14 | . | TGCGCCAGCAGCACTGGACAGGGGTCAGACGAGCAGTACTTC | CASSTGQGSDEQYF
. | TRBJ1-5 | TRBV5-5 | 15 | . | TGTGCCAGCAGCTTGGCGCCAGTGAGAAATCAGCCCCAGCATTTT | CASSLAPVRNQPQHF
. | TRBJ1-5 | TRBV2 | 14 | . | TGTGCCAGCAGACTTGGGGGAAACAATCAGCCCCAGCATTTT | CASRLGGNNQPQHF
TRBD1 | TRBJ1-2 | TRBV20-1 | 15 | few | TGCAGTGCTGATATACCGGGACAGCGAGTCTATGGCTACACCTTC | CSADIPGQRVYGYTF
TRBD1 | TRBJ1-1 | TRBV7-3 | 15 | . | TGTGCCAGCAGCTCAACAGGGGGCCTGAAGACTGAAGCTTTCTTT | CASSSTGGLKTEAFF
TRBD1 | TRBJ1-2 | TRBV7-3 | 13 | . | TGTGCCAGCAGCTCACCTCAGGGGGCCAGCGACACCTTC | CASSSPQGASDTF
. | TRBJ1-5 | TRBV10-3 | 13 | . | TGTGCCATCAGGGTAGGGGTAGCGCAGCCCCAGCATTTT | CAIRVGVAQPQHF
. | TRBJ2-5 | TRBV10-3 | 14 | . | TGTGCCAGCAGTTATAACTTACTGGGGGAGACCCAGTACTTC | CASSYNLLGETQYF
. | TRBJ2-5 | TRBV7-9 | 13 | many | TGTGCCAGCAGCTTCAGGACACAAGAGACCCAGTACTTC | CASSFRTQETQYF
TRBD2 | TRBJ2-7 | TRBV7-9 | 16 | . | TGTGCCAGCAGCTTACGGAGCGGGAGTAGTCCCTACGAGCAGTACTTC | CASSLRSGSSPYEQYF
. | TRBJ1-1 | TRBV7-9 | 15 | . | TGTGCCAGCAGCTTTCGATCGTCGTGGAACACTGAAGCTTTCTTT | CASSFRSSWNTEAFF
. | TRBJ2-6 | TRBV20-1 | 15 | . | TGCAGTGCTAGAGATAAGTTCTCTGGGGCCAACGTCCTGACTTTC | CSARDKFSGANVLTF
TRBD1 | TRBJ1-3 | TRBV6-1 | 16 | . | TGTGCCAGCAAAACGGGACAGGGGGCCGGTGGAAACACCATATATTTT | CASKTGQGAGGNTIYF
. | TRBJ1-2 | TRBV2 | 13 | many | TGTGCCAGCAGTTTCGGCGGCGACTATGGCTACACCTTC | CASSFGGDYGYTF
. | TRBJ1-3 | TRBV7-2 | 17 | . | TGTGCCAGCAGCTTAGCGGGGGGGATTAGCTCTGGAAACACCATATATTTT | CASSLAGGISSGNTIYF
. | TRBJ1-4 | TRBV2 | 14 | . | TGTGCCAGCAGAGGGACCTACCTGGGCGAAAAACTGTTTTTT | CASRGTYLGEKLFF
TRBD1 | TRBJ1-2 | TRBV7-9 | 15 | . | TGTGCCAGCAGCCTATCCACAGGGGGTTTTGGGGGCTACACCTTC | CASSLSTGGFGGYTF
TRBD1 | TRBJ1-5 | TRBV19 | 17 | . | TGTGCCAGTAGTGCTGGACAGGGCTGGATTGGCAATCAGCCCCAGCATTTT | CASSAGQGWIGNQPQHF
TRBD1 | TRBJ1-2 | TRBV15 | 15 | many | TGTGCCACCAGCAGAGTTGCAGGGGGCAACTATGGCTACACCTTC | CATSRVAGGNYGYTF
. | TRBJ1-2 | TRBV7-8 | 15 | few | TGTGCCAGCAGCTTAGGCACGCTCTCTAACTATGGCTACACCTTC | CASSLGTLSNYGYTF
. | TRBJ2-7 | TRBV6-6 | 14 | . | TGTGCCAGCAGTTTAAGAGACAGTGCCTACGAGCAGTACTTC | CASSLRDSAYEQYF
. | TRBJ1-1 | TRBV19 | 15 | . | TGTGCCAGTAGTGGGGGATTTGGATGGCACACTGAAGCTTTCTTT | CASSGGFGWHTEAFF
TRBD1 | TRBJ1-1 | TRBV5-1 | 15 | . | TGCGCCAGCGCCATATCACAGGGGGGTCTCACTGAAGCTTTCTTT | CASAISQGGLTEAFF
TRBD2 | TRBJ2-2 | TRBV7-9 | 16 | few | TGTGCCAGCAGGCCTCCGGGACTAACGAACACCGGGGAGCTGTTTTTT | CASRPPGLTNTGELFF
. | TRBJ2-2 | TRBV15 | 12 | . | TGTGCCACCAGCTTAGGACAGGGGGAGCTGTTTTTT | CATSLGQGELFF
. | TRBJ1-2 | TRBV15 | 12 | . | TGTGCCACCACGCAGTGGGGTTATGGCTACACCTTC | CATTQWGYGYTF
. | TRBJ2-7 | TRBV24-1 | 15 | few | TGTGCCACCAGTTTCGGTTATGGGGGATCCTACGAGCAGTACTTC | CATSFGYGGSYEQYF
. | TRBJ2-7 | TRBV7-9 | 15 | . | TGTGCCAGCAGCTTAGGCCTGGGGGGTAGAAACGAGCAGTACTTC | CASSLGLGGRNEQYF
. | TRBJ2-6 | TRBV2 | 10 | . | TGTGCCAGCAGTGGTCTCGGGTTGACTTTC | CASSGLGLTF
. | TRBJ1-1 | TRBV25-1 | 12 | . | TGTGCCTGCAGTGCCGACCCAACTGAAGCTTTCTTT | CACSADPTEAFF
. | TRBJ2-5 | TRBV19 | 14 | few | TGTGCCAGTAGTATCCCACTTAGAGAAGAGACCCAGTACTTC | CASSIPLREETQYF